This is a list of T cell receptor beta chains from one sample in a study of shared clonotypes between healthy human individuals. Clones were read by immunoSEQ multiplex PCR, and TCRdb kept only the in-frame ones, dropping some. Here the sample spans under 850,000 clones, 90% to 95% being singletons. Material: naive CD8+ T cells sorted from blood. The receptors were gathered from a man younger than 40 in good health. Each CDR3 is given with its conserved first and last residue. Each record gives: clone size, J gene, V gene, CDR3 protein. Size values are once, few and many counts, or a class for expanded clones, and some rows have none.

-	TRBJ2-2	TRBV27	CASRSGLHTGELFF
-	TRBJ2-5	TRBV28	CASTLGGLGAQYF
once	TRBJ2-1	TRBV9	CASSVAEAGVYDEQFF
-	TRBJ2-2	TRBV28	CASTRWGTGELFF
once	TRBJ2-7	TRBV11-2	CASSPAPGQGLSYEQYF
-	TRBJ1-2	TRBV18	CASSPPLSVNYGYTF
-	TRBJ2-7	TRBV28	CASSSRQGLFYEQYF
-	TRBJ2-7	TRBV28	CASSQNRDNYEQYF
-	TRBJ2-3	TRBV10-3	CAILAASTDTQYF
-	TRBJ2-1	TRBV29-1	CSVDPGSSYNEQFF
-	TRBJ2-1	TRBV11-2	CASSPPLRSSYNEQFF
-	TRBJ2-3	TRBV14	CASSQDDTDTQYF
-	TRBJ1-1	TRBV27	CASLDSEAFF
-	TRBJ2-7	TRBV7-7	CASSLSPSYEQYF
-	TRBJ2-3	TRBV27	CASSLQGTITDTQYF
-	TRBJ1-3	TRBV10-3	CAISDPAGQGLVAIYF
once	TRBJ2-7	TRBV14	CASSQTGVAYEQYF
-	TRBJ1-5	TRBV6-6	CASSYADSISQPQHF
-	TRBJ2-1	TRBV27	CASSLSKIEREGYNEQFF
-	TRBJ2-7	TRBV18	CASSPPYAGGSSYEQYF